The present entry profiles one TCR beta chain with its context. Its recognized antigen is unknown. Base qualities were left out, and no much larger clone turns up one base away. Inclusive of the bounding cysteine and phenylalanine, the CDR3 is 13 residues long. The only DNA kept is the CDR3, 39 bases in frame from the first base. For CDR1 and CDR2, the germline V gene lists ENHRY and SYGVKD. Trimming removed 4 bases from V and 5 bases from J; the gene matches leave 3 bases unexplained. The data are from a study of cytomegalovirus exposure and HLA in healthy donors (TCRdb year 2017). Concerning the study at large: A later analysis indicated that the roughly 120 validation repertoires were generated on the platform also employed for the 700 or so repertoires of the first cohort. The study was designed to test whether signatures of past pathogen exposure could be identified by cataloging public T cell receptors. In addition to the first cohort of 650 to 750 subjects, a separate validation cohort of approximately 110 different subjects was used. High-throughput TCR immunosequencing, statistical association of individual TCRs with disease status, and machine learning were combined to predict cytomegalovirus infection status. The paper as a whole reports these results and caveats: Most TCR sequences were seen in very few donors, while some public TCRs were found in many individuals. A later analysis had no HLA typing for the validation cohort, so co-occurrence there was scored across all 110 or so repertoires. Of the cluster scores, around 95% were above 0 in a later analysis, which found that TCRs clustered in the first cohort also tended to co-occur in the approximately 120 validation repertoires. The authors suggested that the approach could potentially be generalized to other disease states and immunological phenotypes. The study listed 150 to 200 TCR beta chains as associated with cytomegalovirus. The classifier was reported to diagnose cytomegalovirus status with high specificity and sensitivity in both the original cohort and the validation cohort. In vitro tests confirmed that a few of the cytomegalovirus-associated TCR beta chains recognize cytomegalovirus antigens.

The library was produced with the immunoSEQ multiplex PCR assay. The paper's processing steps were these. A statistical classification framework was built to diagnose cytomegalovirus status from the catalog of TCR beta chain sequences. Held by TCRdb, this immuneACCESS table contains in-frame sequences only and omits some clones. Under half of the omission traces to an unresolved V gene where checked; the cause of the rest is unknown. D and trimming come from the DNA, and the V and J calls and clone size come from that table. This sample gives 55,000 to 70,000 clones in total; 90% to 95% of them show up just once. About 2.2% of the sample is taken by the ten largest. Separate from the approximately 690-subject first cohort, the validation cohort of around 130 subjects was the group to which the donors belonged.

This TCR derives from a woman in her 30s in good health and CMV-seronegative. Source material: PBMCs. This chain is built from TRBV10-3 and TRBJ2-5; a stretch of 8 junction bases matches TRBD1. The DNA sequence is TGTGCCATCAGTGGGGCAGGGGGCGAGACCCAGTACTTC. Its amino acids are CAISGAGGETQYF.